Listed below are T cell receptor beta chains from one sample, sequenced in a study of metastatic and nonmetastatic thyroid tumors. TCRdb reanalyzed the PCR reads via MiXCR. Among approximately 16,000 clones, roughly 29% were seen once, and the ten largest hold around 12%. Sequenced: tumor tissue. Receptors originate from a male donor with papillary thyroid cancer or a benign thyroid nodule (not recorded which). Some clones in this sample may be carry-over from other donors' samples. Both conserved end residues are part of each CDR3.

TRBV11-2,CASNLQGASYEQYF
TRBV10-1,CASSESIGASYEQYF
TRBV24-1,CATWQKAVKTQYF
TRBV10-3,CAISMGLVTTDTQYF
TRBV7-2,CASSSRGQGDTQYF
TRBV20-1,CSARDPAGSWEQYF
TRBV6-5,CASSYAGLITDTQYF
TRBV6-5,CASSYSQDNEQFF
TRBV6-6,CASSYSGAISQGQPQHF
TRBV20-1,CSARGGDGNTIYF
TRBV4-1,CASSRNTLGGNYGYTF
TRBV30,CAWSPGLQGNYGYTF
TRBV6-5,CASSYSEEPYEQYF
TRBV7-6,CASSLNSGREQYF
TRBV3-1,CASSPRGSSYNEQFF
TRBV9,CASSTGNYNSPLHF
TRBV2,CASSEGTINYGYTF
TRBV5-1,CASSRVSGRKSYEQYF
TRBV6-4,CASSEGTGNGYTF
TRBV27,CASSFSPASLEKLFF
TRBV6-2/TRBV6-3,CASNQRTGIYDQPQHF
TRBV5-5,CASSPGRSTGNTEAFF
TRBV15,CATSSPGAQTDTQYF
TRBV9,CASSYGLAGLSNEQFF
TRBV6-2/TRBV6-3,CASSYTESRNEQFF
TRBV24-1,CATSGRQERYLRYQETKYF
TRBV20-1,CSANFLGDRGFMNTEAFF
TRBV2,CASSERQANYGYTF
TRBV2,CASSVRGSYNEQFF
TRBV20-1,CSAQDGAYEQYF
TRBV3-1,CASSDSSGLSCQETQYF
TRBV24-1,CATGDKEIPYGYTF
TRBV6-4,CASSAERGSPLHF
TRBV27,CASSLLGGLKNEQYF
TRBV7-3,CASSLKGGGYTF
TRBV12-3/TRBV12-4,CASSGTSNTGELFF